The 5 T cell receptor beta chains listed next were all sequenced from one sample in a study of blood T cell repertoires in COVID-19 (dated by TCRdb to about 2020). The receptor library was made with the immunoSEQ multiplex PCR assay. In TCRdb, the immuneACCESS table is reduced to in-frame sequences with V and J assigned. These tables do not hold every clone; where another copy was compared, an unresolved V gene accounts for under half, and the others remain unexplained. This sample has roughly 200,000 clones in its table, and roughly 89% of those were observed once. In total, the top ten clones hold around 1% of the sample. Input material: peripheral blood. The receptors here all came from a woman aged 18 to 35 who had recovered from COVID-19.

The chain joins TRBV6-5 to TRBJ2-1; 7 bases agree with TRBD2. V was clipped by 10 bases and J by 2 bases; unmatched bases: 5. CDR3 length equals 13 residues. CDR1 MNHEY and CDR2 SVGAGI come from the germline V gene. This CDR3 reads CATGLEPYNEQFF. The CDR3 bases are TGTGCCACCGGACTAGAGCCCTACAATGAGCAGTTCTTC.

The chain is built from TRBV18 and TRBJ2-1; TRBD2 aligns across 8 bases. V trimming: 0 bases; J trimming: 4 bases; junction bases outside the gene matches: 2. CDR1 is KGHSH, CDR2 LQKENI, per germline. There are 15 residues in the CDR3. CDR3 sequence: CASSPPQRGYNEQFF. The CDR3 nucleotides read TGTGCCAGCTCACCACCCCAGCGGGGGTACAATGAGCAGTTCTTC. Full variable domain (rest looked up from reference TRBV18 and TRBJ2-1): NAGVMQNPRHLVRRRGQEARLRCSPMKGHSHVYWYRQLPEEGLKFMVYLQKENIIDESGMPKERFSAEFPKEGPSILRIQQVVRGDSAAYFCASSPPQRGYNEQFFGPGTRLTVL.

The sample holds many counts of this clone. V usage is TRBV9 and J usage is TRBJ1-2; TRBD1 matches 10 bases. CDR1 SGDLS and CDR2 YYNGEE come from the germline V gene. The V and J ends lost 0 bases and 1 base, in that order; junction bases with no gene match: 3. This CDR3 has 16 residues. CDR3 bases: TGTGCCAGCAGCGTAGCTGGGACAGGGGATAACTATGGCTACACCTTC. Its translation: CASSVAGTGDNYGYTF.

CDR3 protein: CASSLTGTGRTGELFF. The CDR3 bases are TGTGCCAGCAGCTTAACCGGGACAGGGAGAACCGGGGAGCTGTTTTTT. The gene calls are TRBV9 and TRBJ2-2; TRBD1 aligns across 9 bases. V was pared by 4 bases and J by 5 bases, with 9 bases of the junction left unmatched. The CDR3 runs to 16 residues. Germline V CDR1 and CDR2: SGDLS, YYNGEE.

The chain links TRBV7-6 to TRBJ1-4; D possibly corresponds to TRBD1 (6 bases). Trimming removed 4 bases at V and 5 bases at J, with 14 bases between. CDR3 length: 15 residues. Germline V gene lookup returns CDR1 SGHVS and CDR2 FNYEAQ. CDR3 DNA: TGTGCCAGCAGCTCCGGAAGGACAGCGAATGAAAAACTGTTTTTT. It codes for CASSSGRTANEKLFF. Supplemented by reference TRBV7-6 and TRBJ1-4, the full variable domain reads GAGVSQSPRYKVTKRGQDVALRCDPISGHVSLYWYRQALGQGPEFLTYFNYEAQQDKSGLPNDRFSAERPEGSISTLTIQRTEQRDSAMYRCASSSGRTANEKLFFGSGTQLSVL.